The 6 T cell receptor beta chains presented below share a single source sample, sequenced in a study of T cell repertoires in cytomegalovirus infection (dated by TCRdb to about 2019). These reads were obtained on an Illumina HiSeq 1500. The public reads were reanalyzed by TCRdb: fastp trimming at Q25, MiXCR alignment, in-frame beta chains only. When rows share a CDR3 protein, they turn into one entry using the most common DNA and genes. The sample table shows about 180,000 distinct CDR3 sequences, and approximately 17% are seen once. Roughly a quarter of the sample is taken by the ten largest. Sequencing input: CD8+ T cells from PBMCs. The receptors come from a human donor in good health (CMV status not recorded). Some clones in this sample may be carry-over from other donors' samples.

The rearrangement joins TRBV5-1 to TRBJ2-2, with 14 bases lining up with TRBD2. The CDR3 is 20 amino acids. Trimming took 5 bases from V and 0 from J; bases not matched to a gene: 12. Germline V gene sequence: CDR1 SGHRS, CDR2 YFSETQ. This CDR3 is CASRDPGTSGGPANTGELFF. DNA for the CDR3: TGCGCCAGCAGAGACCCCGGGACTAGCGGGGGACCAGCGAACACCGGGGAGCTGTTTTTT.

CDR3 loop: CASSAASGGAYEQYF. CDR3 nucleotide sequence: TGTGCCAGCAGCGCCGCTAGCGGGGGGGCCTACGAGCAGTACTTC. The chain combines TRBV7-9 with TRBJ2-7, with TRBD2 identical over 12 bases. CDR3 length: 15 amino acids. V lost 5 bases to trimming and J lost 2 bases; unmatched junction nucleotides: 4. Germline assignment: CDR1 SEHNR and CDR2 FQNEAQ (reference sequence). The entire variable domain, with the rest obtained from reference TRBV7-9 and TRBJ2-7, is as follows: DTGVSQNPRHKITKRGQNVTFRCDPISEHNRLYWYRQTLGQGPEFLTYFQNEAQLEKSRLLSDRFSAERPKGSFSTLEIQRTEQGDSAMYLCASSAASGGAYEQYFGPGTRLTVT.

V is TRBV5-5 and J is TRBJ2-7; D is ambiguous. In germline, CDR1 is SGHKS, CDR2 YYEKEE (reference sequence). Trimming stripped 0 bases from V and 4 bases from J, with 14 bases between. CDR3 length: 15 residues. CDR3: CASSLVLSRSYEQYF. The CDR3 DNA is TGTGCCAGCAGCTTGGTTCTCTCCCGCTCTTACGAGCAGTACTTC.

This clonotype was detected only a few times. The chain employs TRBV7-2 and TRBJ2-3; TRBD2 agrees at 11 bases. Germline trimming cut 4 bases from V and 3 bases from J; bases unmatched to any gene: 12. Germline lookup yields CDR1 SGHTA and CDR2 FQGNSA. This CDR3 contains 18 residues. CDR3 sequence reads: CASSSTASGLAVTDTQYF. In nucleotides, the CDR3 is TGTGCCAGCAGCTCAACGGCATCGGGACTAGCGGTAACAGATACGCAGTATTTT.

This chain joins TRBV4-3 and TRBJ2-7; D may be TRBD2 (6 bases). The CDR3 sequence is 15 residues long. Germline CDR1 reads LGHNA; CDR2 reads YSLEER. The V gene lost 0 bases and the J gene lost 0 bases, with 9 bases spanning the gap. In nucleotides, the CDR3 is TGCGCCAGCAGCCAAGATCAGGGACTCTCCTACGAGCAGTACTTC. This translates into CASSQDQGLSYEQYF.

The V and J genes are TRBV20-1 and TRBJ2-3, with a weak D call TRBD2 (5 bases). Germline V CDR1 and CDR2: DFQATT, SNEGSKA (reference sequence). The V end lost 3 bases, the J end lost 0 bases, and 16 bases lay between the germline ends. This CDR3 has 16 residues. The CDR3 loop is CSASLVQSGSTDTQYF. CDR3 sequence (DNA): TGCAGTGCTAGCCTCGTACAAAGCGGTAGCACAGATACGCAGTATTTT.